A single sample gave rise to the 5 T cell receptor beta chains below, sequenced in a study of blood T cell repertoires in COVID-19. TCRdb keeps only in-frame clones here, not all; method: immunoSEQ multiplex PCR. The table includes around 100,000 clones, roughly 84% detected once. The sequenced sample consisted of peripheral blood. The receptors derive from a man aged 40-55 years with acute or convalescent COVID-19.

The V and J genes are TRBV7-6 and TRBJ1-4; perhaps TRBD1 as D (6 bases). Germline V lookup: CDR1 SGHVS, CDR2 FNYEAQ. CDR3 length equals 15 residues. Between the trimmed V and J ends, which lost 2 bases and 4 bases, there was a span of 11 bases. CDR3: CASSLLGQFNEKLFF. The DNA for the CDR3 is TGTGCCAGCAGCTTACTAGGACAGTTTAATGAAAAACTGTTTTTT.

The rearrangement uses TRBV5-1 and TRBJ2-1; possible D gene TRBD2, 5 bases. CDR3 size: 13 residues. Trimming left V 0 bases short and J 7 bases short, with 8 bases between. Germline assignment: CDR1 SGHRS and CDR2 YFSETQ. The CDR3 sequence: CASSLARGNEQFF. The CDR3 coding sequence is TGCGCCAGCAGCTTGGCCCGGGGTAATGAGCAGTTCTTC.

The rearrangement joins TRBV6-1 to TRBJ1-3, with D unresolved. The CDR3 loop spans 15 amino acids. V gave up 3 bases and J gave up 4 bases, with 13 bases separating them. The germline CDR1 and CDR2 sequences are MNHNS and SASEGT. The CDR3 bases are TGTGCCAGCAGTGATAGGAGTACGCCAGGAAACACCATATATTTT. It encodes CASSDRSTPGNTIYF.

V and J are TRBV5-6 and TRBJ2-1, with 10 nucleotides matching TRBD2. The germline V gene has CDR1 SGHDT and CDR2 YYEEEE. The CDR3 contains 17 residues. V was clipped by 2 bases and J by 5 bases; unmatched bases: 10. The CDR3 region is CASSFGIAGGSNNEQFF. DNA of the CDR3: TGTGCCAGCAGCTTCGGGATAGCGGGAGGAAGCAACAATGAGCAGTTCTTC.

The chain is built from TRBV11-1 and TRBJ2-3; a weak D match, TRBD2 (7 bases). This CDR3 region has 16 residues. Trimming stripped 6 bases from V and 6 bases from J, with 22 bases between. Per the germline V gene, CDR1 is SGHAT and CDR2 is FQDESV (reference sequence). The CDR3 DNA sequence: TGTGCCAGCAGAACAATTCACCTAGGGGGGGAGGATACGCAGTATTTT. Amino acids: CASRTIHLGGEDTQYF. The whole variable domain, filled in from reference TRBV11-1 and TRBJ2-3, reads EAEVAQSPRYKITEKSQAVAFWCDPISGHATLYWYRQILGQGPELLVQFQDESVVDDSQLPKDRFSAERLKGVDSTLKIQPAELGDSAMYLCASRTIHLGGEDTQYFGPGTRLTVL.